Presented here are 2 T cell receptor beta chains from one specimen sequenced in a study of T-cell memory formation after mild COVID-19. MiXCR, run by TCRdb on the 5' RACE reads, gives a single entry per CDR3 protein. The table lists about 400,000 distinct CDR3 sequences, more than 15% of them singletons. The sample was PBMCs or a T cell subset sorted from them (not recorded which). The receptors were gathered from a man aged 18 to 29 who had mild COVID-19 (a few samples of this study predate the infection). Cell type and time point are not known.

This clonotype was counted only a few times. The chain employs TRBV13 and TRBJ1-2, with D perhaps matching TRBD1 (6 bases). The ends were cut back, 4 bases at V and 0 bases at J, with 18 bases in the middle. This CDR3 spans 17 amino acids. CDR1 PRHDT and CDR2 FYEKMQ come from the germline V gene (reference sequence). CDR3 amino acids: CASSSLVRGAPNYGYTF. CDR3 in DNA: TGTGCCAGCAGCTCACTCGTACGGGGGGCTCCTAACTATGGCTACACCTTC.

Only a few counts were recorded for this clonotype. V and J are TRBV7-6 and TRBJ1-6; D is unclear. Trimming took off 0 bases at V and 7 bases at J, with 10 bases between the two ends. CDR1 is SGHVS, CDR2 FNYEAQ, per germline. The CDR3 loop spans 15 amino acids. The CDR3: CASSLAPVGNSPLHF. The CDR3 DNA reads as TGTGCCAGCAGCTTAGCCCCAGTAGGCAATTCACCCCTCCACTTT.